This TCR beta chain was captured in a study of cytomegalovirus exposure and HLA in healthy donors. Notes on the study in general: Rarity held for most TCR sequences, but there were some public TCRs that occurred in many donors. In vitro confirmation showed three CMV-associated chains to be CMV antigen specific.

On this clone itself: Its antigen is undetermined.

Sequencing was performed with immunoSEQ multiplex PCR; in TCRdb, only in-frame clones are kept and a portion is missing. Altogether 55,000 to 75,000 clones are present, about 94% being singletons, with the ten largest covering about 4.5%. CDR1 is SEHNR, CDR2 FQNEAQ, per germline (reference sequence). The CDR3 sequence is 13 residues long. The V end lost 1 base, the J end lost 5 bases, and 6 bases lay between the germline ends. This sequence was found in a man aged 18 to 35 in good health and CMV-seropositive. V gene TRBV7-9 combines with J gene TRBJ1-5, with D perhaps TRBD1 (5 bases). The sample consisted of PBMCs. CDR3 coding DNA: TGTGCCAGCAGCTTAGGGGGGGATCAGCCCCAGCATTTT. This encodes CASSLGGDQPQHF.